The 31 T cell receptor beta chains given below trace back to one sample, sequenced in a study of blood T cells in healthy people across ages. The second PCR ran roughly 6 to 11 cycles with a sample-barcoded 5' primer and J-beta primers. TCRdb used MiXCR to reprocess the 5' RACE reads, holding one entry per CDR3 protein. The sample yields about 720,000 distinct CDR3 sequences, about 24% seen once. Sequencing was done on a sample of blood. These receptors all come from a man in his 70s in good health.

This clonotype was recorded a few times. The V gene is TRBV28, the J gene TRBJ1-5; 7 nucleotides line up with TRBD1. This CDR3 contains 13 residues. V trimming: 7 bases; J trimming: 4 bases; junction bases outside the gene matches: 4. CDR1 MDHEN and CDR2 SYDVKM come from the germline V gene. CDR3 sequence reads: CASKGAVNQPQHF. CDR3 in DNA: TGTGCCAGCAAGGGGGCAGTTAATCAGCCCCAGCATTTT.

Ten or more counts support this clonotype. CDR3 loop: CASSRPGQGSYEQYF. The CDR3 DNA reads as TGTGCCAGCAGTCGACCGGGACAGGGTTCCTACGAGCAGTACTTC. The chain employs TRBV6-2 or TRBV6-3 and TRBJ2-7, with TRBD1 matching over 9 bases. The CDR3 sequence is 15 residues long. Per the germline V gene, CDR1 is MNHEY and CDR2 is SVGEGT. Trimming took 5 bases from V and 1 from J; bases not matched to a gene: 6.

A single count supports this clonotype. CDR3 nucleotides: TGTGCCAGCAGCTGGGAGGGCAGATTGAACACTGAAGCTTTCTTT. Protein sequence: CASSWEGRLNTEAFF. V gene TRBV5-5 combines with J gene TRBJ1-1; D is unclear. The germline V gene encodes CDR1 SGHKS and CDR2 YYEKEE (reference sequence). The ends were cut back, 3 bases at V and 0 bases at J, with 12 bases in the middle. This CDR3 is built from 15 residues.

A few counts support this clonotype. The chain links TRBV30 to TRBJ1-2; D remains unclear. This CDR3 has 13 amino acids. V dropped 2 bases and J dropped 3 bases, with 10 bases sitting between them. CDR1 and CDR2 (germline): GTSNPN, SVGIG (reference sequence). The CDR3 DNA reads TGTGCCTGGAGTAGGTCGCGGGACTATGGCTACACCTTC. Translating gives CAWSRSRDYGYTF.

This chain uses TRBV21-1 with TRBJ2-4; TRBD1 was called by the table and not checked on the DNA. TRBV21-1 represents a pseudogene. There are 16 residues in the CDR3. The CDR3 nucleotides are TGTGCCAGCAGCAGGTTGGGGGGAATAGCCAAAAACATTCAGTACTTC. It yields the protein CASSRLGGIAKNIQYF.

The rearrangement joins TRBV28 to TRBJ2-7, with D tentatively TRBD1 (6 bases). V dropped 3 bases and J dropped 9 bases, with 15 bases sitting between them. Germline loops: CDR1 MDHEN, CDR2 SYDVKM. CDR3 size: 13 residues. The CDR3 nucleotides read TGTGCCAGCAGTTTCTCTTGGGGGCTGGGGCAGTACTTC. It translates to CASSFSWGLGQYF.

V gene TRBV7-8 combines with J gene TRBJ2-5; a weak D match, TRBD2 (5 bases). The CDR3 totals 14 residues. Looked up from germline, CDR1 is SGHVS and CDR2 is FQNEAQ. Trimming cost V 10 bases and J 4 bases, with 19 bases left between them. The CDR3 coding sequence is TGTGCCAACGGACCCGGGAATAGGTTAGAGACCCAGTACTTC. Translated, it gives CANGPGNRLETQYF.

The chain joins TRBV12-3 or TRBV12-4 to TRBJ2-5; 7 positions match TRBD1. The J call is in doubt because the DNA end fits TRBJ2-1 better. The CDR3 spans 15 residues. CDR3 sequence: CASSSDRVAYNEQFF. CDR3 DNA sequence: TGTGCCAGCAGCTCCGACAGGGTGGCCTACAATGAGCAGTTCTTC.

The chain links TRBV24-1 to TRBJ1-1, with D possibly being TRBD1 (5 bases). CDR1 is KGHDR and CDR2 is SFDVKD in the germline V gene. CDR3 length equals 14 residues. Trimming took 2 bases from V and 10 from J, leaving 16 bases between them. CDR3 loop: CATSDSTGPPGAFF. In DNA form, the CDR3 reads TGTGCCACCAGTGATTCAACAGGTCCCCCTGGAGCTTTCTTT.

The V call is TRBV12-3 or TRBV12-4, the J call TRBJ2-3; 12 bases are a match to TRBD2. The ends lost 6 bases at V and 9 bases at J; junction bases unmatched: 10. The CDR3 totals 15 residues. The CDR3 region has the DNA TGTGCCAGCAGGACGGGACTAGCGGGCCCTCAAACGCAGTATTTT. Translating gives CASRTGLAGPQTQYF.

There are a few counts of this clonotype. The chain has TRBV6-6 and TRBJ2-1; D may correspond to TRBD1 or TRBD2 (5 bases each). CDR1 and CDR2 from the germline V gene are MNHNY and SVGAGI (reference sequence). V lost 6 bases and J lost 0, with 15 bases in between. The CDR3 has 16 residues. The CDR3 region has the DNA TGTGCCAGCAGCGAGGGGACGGTGAGCTCCTACAATGAGCAGTTCTTC. Encoded protein: CASSEGTVSSYNEQFF.

This clonotype has a handful of counts. V and J are TRBV10-1 and TRBJ2-6, with D unresolved. CDR1 and CDR2 from the germline V gene are WNHNN and SYGVQD (reference sequence). The CDR3 length is 15 residues. Trimming took 3 bases from V and 4 from J, leaving 10 bases between them. CDR3 amino acids: CASSEGSAGANVLTF. CDR3 in DNA: TGCGCCAGCAGTGAAGGGTCCGCAGGGGCCAACGTCCTGACTTTC.

This clonotype was picked up a small number of times. The gene calls are TRBV12-3 or TRBV12-4 and TRBJ2-1; TRBD2 aligns across 7 bases. Trimming at V came to 5 bases and at J to 9 bases, leaving 4 bases not matched to a gene. The CDR3 is 12 residues long. CDR3 residues: CASSPLAGEQFF. Written as DNA, the CDR3 is TGTGCCAGCAGTCCTTTAGCGGGTGAGCAGTTCTTC.

This clonotype appeared a few times. The chain employs TRBV4-2 and TRBJ2-2; tentatively, D is TRBD1 (6 bases). The CDR3 spans 17 residues. Germline assignment: CDR1 LGHNA and CDR2 YNFKEQ. V dropped 3 bases and J dropped 1 base, with 15 bases sitting between them. The CDR3 spells CASSHPDSGVNTGELFF. CDR3 DNA: TGTGCCAGCAGCCACCCCGATTCAGGGGTGAACACCGGGGAGCTGTTTTTT.

The chain recombines TRBV28 with TRBJ2-7; 8 bases are a match to TRBD2. The CDR3 spans 12 residues. Germline V lookup: CDR1 MDHEN, CDR2 SYDVKM. After removal of 5 bases from V and 7 bases from J, the junction contained 4 bases not matched to a gene. The CDR3 DNA follows: TGTGCCAGCAGTCTTAGCGGGACTGAGCAGTACTTC. Translating it yields CASSLSGTEQYF.

The J gene is TRBJ2-1, the V gene TRBV10-3; D may match TRBD1 or TRBD2 (5 bases each). The V gene's germline CDR1 is ENHRY and CDR2 SYGVKD. The length of the CDR3 is 15 residues. V lost 4 bases to trimming and J lost 6 bases, with 16 bases between them. The CDR3: CAISGTGAGVNEQFF. The CDR3 DNA is TGTGCCATCAGTGGAACCGGGGCCGGGGTCAATGAGCAGTTCTTC.

A few counts support this clonotype. The gene calls are TRBV20-1 and TRBJ2-3, with a weak D call TRBD2 (5 bases). CDR3 length: 14 amino acids. Germline V gene sequence: CDR1 DFQATT, CDR2 SNEGSKA (reference sequence). The V end was cut by 1 base, the J end by 1 base, with 9 bases between. CDR3 sequence reads: CSARVGIRTDTQYF. CDR3 coding DNA: TGCAGTGCTAGAGTCGGGATCCGCACAGATACGCAGTATTTT.

This sequence joins TRBV25-1 and TRBJ2-5; D unresolved. Trimming removed 3 bases at V and 7 bases at J, with 12 bases between. The CDR3 is made up of 13 amino acids. The V gene's germline CDR1 is MGHDK and CDR2 SYGVNS. In nucleotides, the CDR3 is TGTGCCAGCAGTGATTCGAGGACCTGGACCCAGTACTTC. It codes for CASSDSRTWTQYF.

A few counts support this clonotype. The rearrangement joins TRBV5-4 to TRBJ2-1; weak D call: TRBD2 (5 bases). Trimming cost V 0 bases and J 8 bases, with 12 bases left between them. This CDR3 contains 14 residues. The germline CDR1 and CDR2 sequences are SGHNT and YYREEE (reference sequence). The chain's CDR3 is CASSLAKGSDEQFF. The CDR3 DNA follows: TGTGCCAGCAGCTTGGCGAAAGGGAGCGATGAGCAGTTCTTC.

This clonotype was seen only a few times. V is TRBV11-2 and J is TRBJ2-1; 7 bases match TRBD2. CDR1 is SGHAT and CDR2 is FQNNGV in the germline V gene. With V trimmed by 5 bases and J by 3 bases, 7 bases remained unmatched. This CDR3 is 15 amino acids long. The chain's CDR3 is CASSPWTRNYNEQFF. For the CDR3, the DNA is TGTGCCAGCAGCCCTTGGACTAGAAACTACAATGAGCAGTTCTTC.

Written as DNA, the CDR3 is TGTGCCAGCAGCCATCCGGGACCACAGTTCTTC. It yields the protein CASSHPGPQFF. This rearrangement joins TRBV14 to TRBJ2-1; D possibly matches TRBD1 or TRBD2 (5 bases each). Trimming shortened V by 3 bases and J by 13 bases, and 10 bases separated the two germline ends. Germline loops: CDR1 SGHDN, CDR2 FVKESK. The CDR3 is 11 residues long.

In its sample, this clonotype was seen once. The rearrangement links TRBV12-3 or TRBV12-4 to TRBJ1-2, with 9 bases aligning to TRBD1. The V segment lost 5 bases and the J segment 2 bases; nucleotides outside the gene matches: 6. The CDR3 contains 15 residues. The CDR3 sequence is CASSPHGQGNYGYTF. In DNA form, the CDR3 reads TGTGCCAGCAGTCCCCACGGACAGGGGAACTATGGCTACACCTTC.

This clonotype appeared a few times. This chain joins TRBV29-1 and TRBJ2-7, with D perhaps matching TRBD2 (5 bases). Looked up from germline, CDR1 is SQVTM and CDR2 is ANQGSEA. Trimming removed 4 bases at V and 2 bases at J, with 12 bases between. This CDR3 has 13 residues. Written as DNA, the CDR3 is TGCAGCGTTGGAGAGGGCACCGCCTACGAGCAGTACTTC. It encodes CSVGEGTAYEQYF.

The rearrangement joins TRBV28 to TRBJ2-4; D might be TRBD1 (6 bases). This CDR3 is 14 amino acids long. Looked up from germline, CDR1 is MDHEN and CDR2 is SYDVKM. V lost 4 bases and J lost 0, with 7 bases in between. CDR3 region: CASSSGVAKNIQYF. The DNA of the CDR3 is TGTGCCAGCAGTTCAGGGGTAGCCAAAAACATTCAGTACTTC.

CDR3 nucleotide sequence: TGTGCCAGCAGGGTAGATAGCGGGTCCTACAATGAGCAGTTCTTC. It codes for CASRVDSGSYNEQFF. The chain links TRBV12-3 or TRBV12-4 to TRBJ2-1; 7 nucleotides match TRBD2. CDR3 length equals 15 residues. The V and J ends lost 6 bases and 1 base, in that order; junction bases with no gene match: 6.

The rearrangement joins TRBV20-1 to TRBJ1-5; the D is unclear. The length of the CDR3 is 14 residues. Looked up from germline, CDR1 is DFQATT and CDR2 is SNEGSKA (reference sequence). The V and J ends lost 3 bases and 6 bases respectively, with 15 bases between them. This CDR3 reads CSASDGRSGQPQHF. CDR3 sequence (DNA): TGCAGTGCTAGTGACGGGAGGAGCGGTCAGCCCCAGCATTTT.

V usage is TRBV14 and J usage is TRBJ1-1; D not certain. The germline V gene encodes CDR1 SGHDN and CDR2 FVKESK. The CDR3 has 15 residues. Trimming cost V 5 bases and J 2 bases, with 15 bases left between them. In DNA form, the CDR3 reads TGTGCCAGCAGCAAAGGGATAGGTATTAACACTGAAGCTTTCTTT. Translating it yields CASSKGIGINTEAFF.

This chain links TRBV6-2 or TRBV6-3 with TRBJ2-3; a weak D match, TRBD2 (6 bases). The CDR3 contains 14 residues. Germline lookup yields CDR1 MNHEY and CDR2 SVGEGT. Trimming cost V 7 bases and J 2 bases, with 13 bases left between them. CDR3 in amino acids: CASTHAGNTDTQYF. The CDR3 coding sequence is TGTGCCAGCACACATGCGGGGAACACAGATACGCAGTATTTT.

Written as DNA, the CDR3 is TGCAGTGCTGCGGGACAGGGGGCTTCCTACGAGCAGTACGTC. Protein: CSAAGQGASYEQYV. The rearrangement links TRBV20-1 to TRBJ2-1, with TRBD1 identical over 12 bases. The J call is doubtful: the DNA matches TRBJ2-7 better. The CDR3 has 14 amino acids. Per the germline V gene, CDR1 is DFQATT and CDR2 is SNEGSKA (reference sequence).

CDR3 nucleotide sequence: TGTGCCGCGCAGCTCGACAGGGGAAACACCATATATTTT. Translated, it gives CAAQLDRGNTIYF. This rearrangement joins TRBV28 to TRBJ1-3, with D possibly being TRBD1 (6 bases). Germline V gives CDR1 MDHEN, CDR2 SYDVKM. Trimming removed 11 bases from V and 4 bases from J, with 15 bases in between. The CDR3 extends over 13 amino acids.

The chain joins TRBV18 to TRBJ1-1; D uncertain. Trimming removed 6 bases from V and 1 base from J, with 9 bases in between. The CDR3 loop spans 13 amino acids. Germline-derived CDR1 and CDR2 are KGHSH and LQKENI. The CDR3 DNA reads as TGTGCCAGCTCGACCGTCAAGAACACTGAAGCTTTCTTT. This codes for CASSTVKNTEAFF.